The entry that follows covers one TCR beta chain sequence. TCRdb's table, derived via immunoSEQ multiplex PCR, lists solely in-frame clones and lacks some. The repertoire includes tens of thousands of clones, roughly 78% of them detected once, and 33% sits in the top ten. The sample belongs to a study of blood T cell repertoires in COVID-19. The CDR3 is 12 amino acids. The V end was cut by 3 bases, the J end by 4 bases, with 7 bases between. Germline CDR1 SGHNT, CDR2 YENEEA. This TCR was sampled from a man in his 60s with acute or convalescent COVID-19. The chain recombines TRBV11-3 with TRBJ2-7, with D possibly matching TRBD1 (5 bases). Sample: peripheral blood. Here the CDR3 DNA reads TGTGCCAGCAGCTTCCAGGGTTACGAGCAGTACTTC. Encoded protein: CASSFQGYEQYF. The whole variable domain, remainder taken from reference TRBV11-3 and TRBJ2-7, is EAGVVQSPRYKIIEKKQPVAFWCNPISGHNTLYWYLQNLGQGPELLIRYENEEAVDDSQLPKDRFSAERLKGVDSTLKIQPAELGDSAVYLCASSFQGYEQYFGPGTRLTVT.